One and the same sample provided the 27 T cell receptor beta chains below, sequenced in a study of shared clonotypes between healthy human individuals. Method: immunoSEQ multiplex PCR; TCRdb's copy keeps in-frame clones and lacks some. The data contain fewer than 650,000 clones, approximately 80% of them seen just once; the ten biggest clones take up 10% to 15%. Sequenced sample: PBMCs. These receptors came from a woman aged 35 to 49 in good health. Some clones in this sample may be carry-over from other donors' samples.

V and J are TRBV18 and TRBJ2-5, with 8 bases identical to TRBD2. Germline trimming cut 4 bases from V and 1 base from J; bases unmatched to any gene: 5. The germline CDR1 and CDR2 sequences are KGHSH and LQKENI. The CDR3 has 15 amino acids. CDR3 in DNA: TGTGCCAGCTCACTAAACAGCGGGAGCCAAGAGACCCAGTACTTC. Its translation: CASSLNSGSQETQYF.

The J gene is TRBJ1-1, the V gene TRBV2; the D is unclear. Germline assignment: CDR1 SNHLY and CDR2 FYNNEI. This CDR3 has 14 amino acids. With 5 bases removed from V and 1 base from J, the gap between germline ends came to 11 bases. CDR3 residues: CASSREQTNTEAFF. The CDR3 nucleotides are TGTGCCAGCAGTCGGGAACAGACGAACACTGAAGCTTTCTTT.

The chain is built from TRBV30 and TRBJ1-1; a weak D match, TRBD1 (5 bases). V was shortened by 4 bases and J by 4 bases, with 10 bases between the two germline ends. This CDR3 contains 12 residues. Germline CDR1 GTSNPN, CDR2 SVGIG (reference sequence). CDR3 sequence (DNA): TGTGCCTGGATGCAGGGTCCCACTGAAGCTTTCTTT. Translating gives CAWMQGPTEAFF.

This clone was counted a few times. CDR3 coding DNA: TGTGCCAGCAGCCCGTCGGGACAGAACTATGGCTACACCTTC. Encoded protein: CASSPSGQNYGYTF. The V call is TRBV7-9, the J call TRBJ1-2; 7 nucleotides match TRBD1. This CDR3 is built from 14 residues. J lost 2 bases, V lost 5 bases, and 5 bases had no gene match. The V gene's germline CDR1 is SEHNR and CDR2 FQNEAQ (reference sequence).

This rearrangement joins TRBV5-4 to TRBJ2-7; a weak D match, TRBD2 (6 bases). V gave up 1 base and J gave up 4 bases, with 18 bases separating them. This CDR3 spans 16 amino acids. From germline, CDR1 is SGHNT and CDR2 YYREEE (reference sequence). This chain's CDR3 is CASSLKDGTLSYEQYF. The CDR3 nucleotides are TGTGCCAGCAGCTTGAAAGACGGGACTCTCTCTTACGAGCAGTACTTC.

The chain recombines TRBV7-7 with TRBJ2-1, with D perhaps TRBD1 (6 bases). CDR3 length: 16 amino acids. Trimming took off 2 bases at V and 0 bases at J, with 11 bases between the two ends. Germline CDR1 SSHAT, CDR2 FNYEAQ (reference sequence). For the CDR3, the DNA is TGTGCCAGCAGCTTATCCACAGGGAGCTCCTACAATGAGCAGTTCTTC. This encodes CASSLSTGSSYNEQFF.

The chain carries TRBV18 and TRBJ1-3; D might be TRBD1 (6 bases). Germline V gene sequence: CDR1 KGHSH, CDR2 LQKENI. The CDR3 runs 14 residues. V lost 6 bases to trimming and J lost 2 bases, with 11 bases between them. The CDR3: CASSQQGPGNTIYF. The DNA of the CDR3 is TGTGCCAGCTCTCAACAGGGTCCTGGAAACACCATATATTTT.

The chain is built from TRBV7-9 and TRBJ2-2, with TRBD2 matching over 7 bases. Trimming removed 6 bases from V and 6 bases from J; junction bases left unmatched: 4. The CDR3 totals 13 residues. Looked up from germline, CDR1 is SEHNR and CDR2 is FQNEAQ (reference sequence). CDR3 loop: CASSQTSPGELFF. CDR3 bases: TGTGCCAGCAGTCAGACTAGCCCCGGGGAGCTGTTTTTT.

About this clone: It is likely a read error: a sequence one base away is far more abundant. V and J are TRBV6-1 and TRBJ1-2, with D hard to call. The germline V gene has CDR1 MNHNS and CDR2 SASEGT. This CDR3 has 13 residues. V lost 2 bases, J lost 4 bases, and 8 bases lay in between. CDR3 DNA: TGTGCCAGCAGTGAACAGAGTATCTATGGCTACACCTTC. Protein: CASSEQSIYGYTF.

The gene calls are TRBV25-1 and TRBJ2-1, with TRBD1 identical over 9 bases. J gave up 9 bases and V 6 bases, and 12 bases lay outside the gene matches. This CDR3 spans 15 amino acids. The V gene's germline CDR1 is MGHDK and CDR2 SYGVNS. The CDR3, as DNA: TGTGCCAGCAGAGAAGCCGGGGACAGGGTACGTGAGCAGTTCTTC. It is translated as CASREAGDRVREQFF.

CDR3 in amino acids: CASSEQGWTEAFF. The CDR3 bases are TGTGCCAGCAGTGAACAGGGCTGGACTGAAGCTTTCTTT. The chain combines TRBV6-4 with TRBJ1-1; D possibly corresponds to TRBD1 (6 bases). The CDR3 totals 13 residues. V was pared by 3 bases and J by 5 bases, with 10 bases between. Germline V lookup: CDR1 MRHNA, CDR2 SNTAGT.

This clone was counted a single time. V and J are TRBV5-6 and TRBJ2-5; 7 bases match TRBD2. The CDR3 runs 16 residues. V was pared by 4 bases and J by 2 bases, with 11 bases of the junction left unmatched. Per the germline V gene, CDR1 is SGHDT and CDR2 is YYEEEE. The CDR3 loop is CASSQRSAGLQETQYF. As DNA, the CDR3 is TGTGCCAGCAGCCAAAGATCAGCGGGGTTACAAGAGACCCAGTACTTC.

CDR3: CASSQGHIGELFF. The CDR3 DNA follows: TGTGCCAGCAGCCAAGGACACATCGGGGAGCTGTTTTTT. The rearrangement joins TRBV27 to TRBJ2-2; D perhaps matches TRBD1 (5 bases). The CDR3 runs to 13 residues. V was clipped by 6 bases and J by 7 bases, with 12 bases between them. Germline loops: CDR1 MNHEY, CDR2 SMNVEV (reference sequence).

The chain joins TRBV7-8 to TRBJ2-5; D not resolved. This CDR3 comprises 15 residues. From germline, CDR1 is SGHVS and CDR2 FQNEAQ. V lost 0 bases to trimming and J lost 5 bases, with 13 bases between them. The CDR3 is CASSLASGSRETQYF. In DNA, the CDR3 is TGTGCCAGCAGCTTAGCGTCCGGCAGTAGGGAGACCCAGTACTTC.

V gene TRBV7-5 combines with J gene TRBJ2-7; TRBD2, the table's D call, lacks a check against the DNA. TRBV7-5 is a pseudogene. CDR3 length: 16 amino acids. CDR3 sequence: CARSTLAGRLWDEQYF. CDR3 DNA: TGTGCCAGAAGCACCCTAGCGGGGCGGCTATGGGACGAGCAGTACTTC.

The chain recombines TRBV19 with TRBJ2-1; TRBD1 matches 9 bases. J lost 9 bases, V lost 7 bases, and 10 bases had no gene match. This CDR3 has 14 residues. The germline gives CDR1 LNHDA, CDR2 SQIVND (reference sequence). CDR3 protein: CASKTNRGHAEQFF. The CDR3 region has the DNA TGTGCCAGTAAAACCAACAGGGGGCATGCTGAGCAGTTCTTC.

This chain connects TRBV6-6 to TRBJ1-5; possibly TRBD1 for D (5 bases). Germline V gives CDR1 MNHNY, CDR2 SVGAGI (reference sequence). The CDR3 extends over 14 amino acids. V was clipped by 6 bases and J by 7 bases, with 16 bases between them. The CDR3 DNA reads TGTGCCAGCAGCACACGAGGGACCCAGCAGCCCCAGCATTTT. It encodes CASSTRGTQQPQHF.

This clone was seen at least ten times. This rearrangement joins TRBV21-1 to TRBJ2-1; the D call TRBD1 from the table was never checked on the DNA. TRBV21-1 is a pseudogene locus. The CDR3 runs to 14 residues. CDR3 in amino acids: CASSPRWQSNEQFF. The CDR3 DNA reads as TGTGCCAGCAGCCCCCGATGGCAGTCCAATGAGCAGTTCTTC.

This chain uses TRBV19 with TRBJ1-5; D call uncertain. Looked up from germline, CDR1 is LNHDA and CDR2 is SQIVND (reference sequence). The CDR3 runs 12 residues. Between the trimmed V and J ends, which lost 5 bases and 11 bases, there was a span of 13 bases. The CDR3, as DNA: TGTGCCAGTAGTCCCCCCTCCGGGGCCCAGCATTTT. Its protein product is CASSPPSGAQHF.

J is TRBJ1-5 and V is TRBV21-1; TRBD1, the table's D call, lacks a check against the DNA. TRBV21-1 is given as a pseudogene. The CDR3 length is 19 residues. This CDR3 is CASSKSEDRGGNSNQPQHF. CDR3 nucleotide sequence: TGTGCCAGCAGCAAATCGGAGGACAGGGGAGGGAATAGCAATCAGCCCCAGCATTTT.

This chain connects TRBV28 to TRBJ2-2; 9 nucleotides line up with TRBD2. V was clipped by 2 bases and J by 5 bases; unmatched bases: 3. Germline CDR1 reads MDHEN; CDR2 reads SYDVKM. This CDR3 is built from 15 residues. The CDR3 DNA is TGTGCCAGCAGTTTACTGGCGGGAGGGACCGGGGAGCTGTTTTTT. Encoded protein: CASSLLAGGTGELFF.

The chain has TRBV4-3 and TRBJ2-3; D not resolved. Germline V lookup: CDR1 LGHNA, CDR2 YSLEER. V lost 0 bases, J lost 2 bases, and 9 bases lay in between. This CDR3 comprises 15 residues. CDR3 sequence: CASSQEHTDTDTQYF. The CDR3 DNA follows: TGCGCCAGCAGCCAAGAACACACCGACACAGATACGCAGTATTTT.

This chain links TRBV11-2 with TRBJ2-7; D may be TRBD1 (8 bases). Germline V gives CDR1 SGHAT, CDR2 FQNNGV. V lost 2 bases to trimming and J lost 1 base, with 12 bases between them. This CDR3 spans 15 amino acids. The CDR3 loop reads CASSLTGGESYEQYF. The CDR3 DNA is TGTGCCAGCAGCTTAACAGGGGGGGAATCCTACGAGCAGTACTTC. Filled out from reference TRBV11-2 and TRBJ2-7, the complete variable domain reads EAGVAQSPRYKIIEKRQSVAFWCNPISGHATLYWYQQILGQGPKLLIQFQNNGVVDDSQLPKDRFSAERLKGVDSTLKIQPAKLEDSAVYLCASSLTGGESYEQYFGPGTRLTVT.

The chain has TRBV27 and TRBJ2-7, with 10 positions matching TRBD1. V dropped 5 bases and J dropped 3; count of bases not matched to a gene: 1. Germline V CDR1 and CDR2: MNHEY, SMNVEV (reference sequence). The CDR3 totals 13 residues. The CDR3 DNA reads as TGTGCCAGCAGTCGGACAGGGGGCTACGAGCAGTACTTC. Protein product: CASSRTGGYEQYF.

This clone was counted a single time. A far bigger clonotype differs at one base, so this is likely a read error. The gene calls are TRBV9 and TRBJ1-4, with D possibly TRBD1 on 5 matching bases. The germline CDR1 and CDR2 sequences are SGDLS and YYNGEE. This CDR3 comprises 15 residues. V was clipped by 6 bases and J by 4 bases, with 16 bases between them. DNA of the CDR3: TGTGCCAGCAACCCGGACCGGGGGTTTAATGAAAAACTGTTTTTT. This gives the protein CASNPDRGFNEKLFF.

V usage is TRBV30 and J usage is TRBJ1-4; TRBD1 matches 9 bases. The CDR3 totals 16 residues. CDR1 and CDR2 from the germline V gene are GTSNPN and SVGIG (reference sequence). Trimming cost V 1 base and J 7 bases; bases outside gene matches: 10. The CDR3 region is CAWSGGQGPPSEKLFF. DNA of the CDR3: TGTGCCTGGAGTGGGGGACAGGGACCACCTAGTGAAAAACTGTTTTTT.

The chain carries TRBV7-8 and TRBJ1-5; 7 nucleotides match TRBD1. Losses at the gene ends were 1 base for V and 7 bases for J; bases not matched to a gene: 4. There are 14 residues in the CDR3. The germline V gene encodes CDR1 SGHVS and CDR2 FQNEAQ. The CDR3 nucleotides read TGTGCCAGCAGCTTAGGAGGCAGGGGGCAGCCCCAGCATTTT. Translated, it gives CASSLGGRGQPQHF.